These 8 T cell receptor beta chains were sequenced from one sample in a study of T-cell reconstitution after alpha-beta-depleted transplantation in children. Unique molecular identifiers were used to barcode this TCRbeta library. Each CDR3 protein is one row after TCRdb ran MiXCR on the PCR reads. The sample comprises about a million distinct CDR3 sequences, about 29% of which are singletons, and roughly 31% rests with the top ten. Material: PBMCs, mostly from graft donor cells, obtained 360 days after TCRalphabeta/CD19-depleted stem cell transplant. The origin of the receptors is a boy younger than two who had a stem cell transplant for SCID, so the T cells may come from the graft donor.

There are a few counts of this clonotype. The CDR3 sequence: CASSWDRGHGYTF. The CDR3 nucleotides are TGTGCCAGCAGTTGGGACAGGGGCCATGGCTACACCTTC. The V gene is TRBV25-1, the J gene TRBJ1-2, with TRBD1 matching 10 bases. This CDR3 has 13 amino acids. Germline CDR1 reads MGHDK; CDR2 reads SYGVNS. V trimming: 5 bases; J trimming: 6 bases; junction bases outside the gene matches: 3.

This clonotype has just a few counts. V and J are TRBV12-3 or TRBV12-4 and TRBJ2-2; possibly TRBD1 for D (6 bases). Trimming left V 4 bases short and J 0 bases short, with 15 bases between. The CDR3 runs to 17 residues. CDR3 sequence: CASSWTRGTTNTGELFF. In DNA, the CDR3 is TGTGCCAGCAGTTGGACCCGTGGGACAACGAACACCGGGGAGCTGTTTTTT.

This clonotype was seen once. The genes are TRBV6-8 and TRBJ1-2, with D perhaps matching TRBD1 (5 bases). Germline-derived CDR1 and CDR2 are MNHGY and SAAAGT. This CDR3 has 14 amino acids. V lost 8 bases, J lost 4 bases, and 17 bases lay in between. CDR3 loop: CASGDQGRSYGYTF. The CDR3 DNA reads as TGTGCCAGCGGAGATCAGGGACGGAGCTATGGCTACACCTTC.

This clonotype was picked up a small number of times. The chain is built from TRBV4-3 and TRBJ1-2; D gene ambiguous. CDR1 is LGHNA and CDR2 is YSLEER in the germline V gene. V lost 3 bases to trimming and J lost 2 bases, with 7 bases between them. CDR3 size: 13 residues. CDR3 loop: CASSHPANYGYTF. CDR3 sequence (DNA): TGCGCCAGCAGCCACCCGGCAAACTATGGCTACACCTTC.

CDR3 coding DNA: TGCAGTGCCCGTCGGCAGGACTCCTACGAGCAGTACTTC. This codes for CSARRQDSYEQYF. The chain joins TRBV20-1 to TRBJ2-7; D ambiguous. Germline assignment: CDR1 DFQATT and CDR2 SNEGSKA (reference sequence). This CDR3 has 13 residues. V was shortened by 6 bases and J by 0 bases, with 12 bases between the two germline ends.

V and J are TRBV10-2 and TRBJ2-1, with D maybe TRBD1 (6 bases). The CDR3 length is 14 residues. Germline V gene sequence: CDR1 WSHSY, CDR2 SAAADI. Trimming removed 6 bases at V and 2 bases at J, with 11 bases between. Here the CDR3 DNA reads TGCGCCAGCAGCCGGGACACTACCTACAATGAGCAGTTCTTC. It codes for CASSRDTTYNEQFF.

V gene TRBV6-5 combines with J gene TRBJ1-2; D not resolved. The V and J ends lost 6 bases and 3 bases respectively, with 11 bases between them. Germline-derived CDR1 and CDR2 are MNHEY and SVGAGI. The length of the CDR3 is 13 residues. CDR3 in DNA: TGTGCCAGCAGATACGAGGGAGACTATGGCTACACCTTC. Encoded protein: CASRYEGDYGYTF.

This clonotype was seen only a few times. V usage is TRBV6-1 and J usage is TRBJ2-7; possible D gene TRBD2, 5 bases. The V gene's germline CDR1 is MNHNS and CDR2 SASEGT. The V end was cut by 2 bases, the J end by 3 bases, with 14 bases between. This CDR3 spans 15 amino acids. The CDR3 bases are TGTGCCAGCAGTGAACATCCGGACTCTTTCTACGAGCAGTACTTC. Translation gives CASSEHPDSFYEQYF.